A selection of T cell receptor beta chains follows, all from one sample in a study of blood T cell repertoires in COVID-19. Clones were read by immunoSEQ multiplex PCR, and TCRdb kept only the in-frame ones, dropping some. The sample lists some 140,000 clones, approximately 86% occurring once. Sequencing used peripheral blood. The source of these receptors is a man aged 55 to 70 with COVID-19, enrolled during active disease. Both conserved end residues are part of each CDR3.

cdr3_length,j_call,v_call,cdr3_aa
15,TRBJ2-7,TRBV7-9,CASSSLLPQLSGQYF
14,TRBJ2-5,TRBV7-9,CASSLGDRGETQYF
13,TRBJ1-5,TRBV19,CASETGGGQPQHF
15,TRBJ1-5,TRBV9,CASSVDGSRNQPQHF
13,TRBJ1-5,TRBV3-1/TRBV3-2,CASSQNANQPQHF
16,TRBJ1-6,TRBV5-1,CASSPGGSSYNSPLHF
13,TRBJ1-2,TRBV29-1,CSVKQGQSAGYTF
15,TRBJ2-5,TRBV6-2/TRBV6-3,CASSYSQGPQGTQYF
14,TRBJ2-5,TRBV24-1,CATSDFDSQETQYF
13,TRBJ2-2,TRBV11-2,CASSLSISGELFF
13,TRBJ1-5,TRBV6-5,CASRDRVDQPQHF
16,TRBJ2-6,TRBV28,CASSLTVQPRANVLTF
13,TRBJ1-2,TRBV12-3/TRBV12-4,CASRPTGIHGYTF
15,TRBJ1-3,TRBV7-2,CASSPQPGQRNTIYF
13,TRBJ1-1,TRBV18,CASSSTGTTEAFF
16,TRBJ2-4,TRBV7-9,CASSFSLTGGVNIQYF
13,TRBJ1-1,TRBV3-1/TRBV3-2,CASTASMRVEAFF
17,TRBJ2-2,TRBV15,CATSREPTSSGTGELFF
14,TRBJ1-2,TRBV5-8,CASSLTGANYGYTF
15,TRBJ2-1,TRBV6-6,CASSFLGQGGNEQFF
14,TRBJ2-1,TRBV10-3,CAIGTTSGYNEQFF
17,TRBJ1-6,TRBV10-1,CASPDQGGRRGNSPLHF
13,TRBJ1-2,TRBV30,CAWGDILIYGYTF
12,TRBJ2-7,TRBV12-3/TRBV12-4,CASNSGGYEQYF
18,TRBJ2-4,TRBV7-2,CASSLGLAGVRAKNIQYF
16,TRBJ2-1,TRBV27,CASSLLGSGRDNEQFF
20,TRBJ1-3,TRBV12-1,CASSFATGGRNPHSGNTIYF
14,TRBJ1-2,TRBV7-3,CASSPGTGVYGYTF
15,TRBJ2-7,TRBV5-6,CASSLGPLAGGEQYF
15,TRBJ1-6,TRBV21-1,CASSTYRGVDSPLHF
16,TRBJ2-5,TRBV6-5,CASSYLPKPLKETQYF
13,TRBJ1-4,TRBV18,CASSSGTNEKLFF
14,TRBJ1-5,TRBV30,CAWSLGQGHQPQHF
14,TRBJ1-4,TRBV6-2/TRBV6-3,CASSSQGAGEKLFF
14,TRBJ2-7,TRBV9,CASSVGTGNSEQYF
14,TRBJ1-4,TRBV7-8,CASSLGALNEKLFF
13,TRBJ1-2,TRBV12-3/TRBV12-4,CASSLDRNYGYTF
13,TRBJ1-2,TRBV5-4,CASREGQVYGYTF
13,TRBJ1-1,TRBV7-3,CASSLTELTEAFF
15,TRBJ1-4,TRBV7-2,CASSSGGLTNEKLFF
18,TRBJ2-1,TRBV4-1,CASSQVQAGLAGYNEQFF
17,TRBJ2-1,TRBV29-1,CSVETSGRAGVIYEQFF
16,TRBJ2-3,TRBV18,CASSPGTSGITDTQYF
15,TRBJ1-4,TRBV7-2,CASSWTGGGNEKLFF
14,TRBJ2-1,TRBV19,CASSISGGSNEQFF
12,TRBJ2-1,TRBV6-2/TRBV6-3,CASSSLYNEQFF
13,TRBJ1-1,TRBV19,CAIGDRANTEAFF
15,TRBJ1-1,TRBV4-3,CASSQGTGRVTEAFF
12,TRBJ2-5,TRBV24-1,CATSRGQETQYF
15,TRBJ1-5,TRBV28,CASSLGGRSSPGGHF
14,TRBJ1-2,TRBV2,CASKTELANYGYTF
16,TRBJ2-3,TRBV7-2,CASSLFARGIADTQYF
15,TRBJ2-7,TRBV3-1/TRBV3-2,CASSQVWGQDYEQYF